Here is one T cell receptor beta chain with its context. Antigen specificity is unknown. Sequencing was performed with immunoSEQ multiplex PCR; in TCRdb, only in-frame clones are kept and a portion is missing. The data show some 110,000 clones, about 80% seen once. These data belong to a study of T cell responses to AZD1222 COVID-19 vaccine. General study points: Donors were mostly white British, more females; clonal diversity possibly underestimated.

This CDR3 has 12 amino acids. Germline V gene data show CDR1 as MNHEY and CDR2 as SMNVEV (reference sequence). V dropped 8 bases and J dropped 5 bases, with 12 bases sitting between them. The material sequenced was peripheral blood, taken on day 0 of AZD1222 vaccination. This chain joins TRBV27 and TRBJ2-5; D not certain. This sequence originates from an adult in good health. The CDR3, as DNA: TGTGCCAGCGCAATATTCGGCGAGACCCAGTACTTC. This sequence encodes CASAIFGETQYF.